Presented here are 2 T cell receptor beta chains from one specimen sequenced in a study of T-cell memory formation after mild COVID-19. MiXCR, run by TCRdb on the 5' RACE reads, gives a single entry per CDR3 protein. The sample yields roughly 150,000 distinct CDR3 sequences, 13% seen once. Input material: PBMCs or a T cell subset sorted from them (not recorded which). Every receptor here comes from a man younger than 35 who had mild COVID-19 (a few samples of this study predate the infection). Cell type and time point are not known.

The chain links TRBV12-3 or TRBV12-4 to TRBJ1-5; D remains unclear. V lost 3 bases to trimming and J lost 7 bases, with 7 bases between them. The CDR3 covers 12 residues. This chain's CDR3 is CASSLDGQPQHF. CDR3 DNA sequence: TGTGCCAGCAGTTTGGATGGGCAGCCCCAGCATTTT.

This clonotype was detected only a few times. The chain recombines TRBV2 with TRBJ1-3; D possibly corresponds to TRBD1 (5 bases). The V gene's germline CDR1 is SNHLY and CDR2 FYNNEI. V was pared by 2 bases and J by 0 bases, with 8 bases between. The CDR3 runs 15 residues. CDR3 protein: CASSETGGSGNTIYF. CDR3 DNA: TGTGCCAGCAGTGAAACGGGGGGCTCTGGAAACACCATATATTTT. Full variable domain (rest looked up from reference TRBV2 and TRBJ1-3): EPEVTQTPSHQVTQMGQEVILRCVPISNHLYFYWYRQILGQKVEFLVSFYNNEISEKSEIFDDQFSVERPDGSNFTLKIRSTKLEDSAMYFCASSETGGSGNTIYFGEGSWLTVV.